The 8 T cell receptor beta chains presented below share a single source sample, sequenced in a study of identical twins. TCRdb passed the 5' RACE reads through MiXCR, listing each CDR3 protein once. This sample yields 200,000 to 250,000 distinct CDR3 sequences, of which roughly an eighth are seen a single time; around 8.3% belongs to the top ten. Sequences were obtained from memory (CD45RO+) T cells sorted from blood. The receptor source for this set is a young woman in good health.

The CDR3 coding sequence is TGTGCCAGCAGGCGACAGGGGGGTGAAGCTTTCTTT. Encoded protein: CASRRQGGEAFF. The J gene is TRBJ1-1, the V gene TRBV12-3 or TRBV12-4; 9 nucleotides line up with TRBD1. This CDR3 contains 12 residues. With 6 bases clipped from V and 7 bases from J, the junction kept 3 bases outside the gene matches.

This clonotype was counted only a few times. J is TRBJ1-3 and V is TRBV6-1, with D tentatively TRBD1 (6 bases). Trimming cost V 6 bases and J 7 bases, with 25 bases left between them. The CDR3 consists of 17 residues. Per the germline V gene, CDR1 is MNHNS and CDR2 is SASEGT. CDR3 bases: TGTGCCAGCAGGCGTTACCCCTCGGGGGACATTAGGAACACCATATATTTT. Translation: CASRRYPSGDIRNTIYF.

This clonotype was counted a few times. J is TRBJ1-6 and V is TRBV2, with 10 bases fitting TRBD1. The trim removed 6 bases at V and 10 bases at J, leaving 6 bases unmatched. Germline V gene sequence: CDR1 SNHLY, CDR2 FYNNEI. The CDR3 totals 14 residues. CDR3 DNA sequence: TGTGCCAGCAGGCTGGACAGGGGGGACTCACCCCTCCACTTT. This translates into CASRLDRGDSPLHF.

This clonotype was detected ten times or more. The chain is built from TRBV6-1 and TRBJ2-6; perhaps D is TRBD1 or TRBD2 (5 bases each). V was cut by 11 bases and J by 0 bases, with 17 bases left in between. Germline V CDR1 and CDR2: MNHNS, SASEGT. The CDR3 extends over 16 amino acids. The DNA for the CDR3 is TGTGCCGAGATTAGGGGACCGATCTCTGGGGCCAACGTCCTGACTTTC. It specifies CAEIRGPISGANVLTF.

The gene calls are TRBV2 and TRBJ2-3; a weak D match, TRBD1 (5 bases). Germline CDR1 is SNHLY and CDR2 is FYNNEI. The V and J ends lost 6 bases and 0 bases respectively, with 16 bases between them. This CDR3 has 16 residues. In DNA, the CDR3 is TGTGCCAGCAGCGTCAGGGCGGTGGCGAGCACAGATACGCAGTATTTT. Its translation: CASSVRAVASTDTQYF.

This clonotype was seen more than once but under ten times. This sequence joins TRBV4-2 and TRBJ1-3; D call uncertain. CDR3 length: 15 residues. CDR1 LGHNA and CDR2 YNFKEQ come from the germline V gene. Trimming cost V 0 bases and J 0 bases, with 6 bases left between them. The CDR3 nucleotides are TGTGCCAGCAGCCAAGAGCCAACCTCTGGAAACACCATATATTTT. Translated: CASSQEPTSGNTIYF.

This clonotype was detected only a few times. The chain combines TRBV6-4 with TRBJ2-1; TRBD2 matches at 15 bases. V shed 2 bases and J 10 bases; nucleotides not matched to a gene: 6. There are 16 residues in the CDR3. CDR1 MRHNA and CDR2 SNTAGT come from the germline V gene. Here the CDR3 DNA reads TGTGCCAGCAGTGACCACTGGACTAGCGGGAGGGCGGAGCAGTTCTTC. Amino acid sequence: CASSDHWTSGRAEQFF.

This clonotype has just a few counts. The chain combines TRBV6-5 with TRBJ2-6, with 11 bases aligning to TRBD2. Germline-derived CDR1 and CDR2 are MNHEY and SVGAGI. V gave up 6 bases and J gave up 1 base; unmatched junction bases: 5. The CDR3 contains 17 residues. The CDR3 sequence is CASSLLAGASGANVLTF. The DNA of the CDR3 is TGTGCCAGCAGCTTACTAGCGGGGGCTTCTGGGGCCAACGTCCTGACTTTC.